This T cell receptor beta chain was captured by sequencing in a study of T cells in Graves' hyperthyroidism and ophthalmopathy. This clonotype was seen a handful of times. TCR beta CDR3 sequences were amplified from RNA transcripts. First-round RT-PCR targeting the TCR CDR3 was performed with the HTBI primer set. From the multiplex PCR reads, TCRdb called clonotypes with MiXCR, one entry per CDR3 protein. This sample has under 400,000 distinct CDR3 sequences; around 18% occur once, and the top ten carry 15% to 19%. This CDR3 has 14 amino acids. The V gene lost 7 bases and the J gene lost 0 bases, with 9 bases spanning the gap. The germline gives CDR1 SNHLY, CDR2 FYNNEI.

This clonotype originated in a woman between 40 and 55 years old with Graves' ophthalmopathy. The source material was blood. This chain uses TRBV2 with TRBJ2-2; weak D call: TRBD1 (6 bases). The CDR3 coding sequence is TGTGCCAGCACGGGACACCCGAACACCGGGGAGCTGTTTTTT. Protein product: CASTGHPNTGELFF.